The rows below give T cell receptor beta chains drawn from one sample of a study of blood T cell repertoires in COVID-19. Assay: immunoSEQ multiplex PCR; the TCRdb copy retains only in-frame clones and omits some. In the table there are around 140,000 clones, 65% to 85% of which are singletons. Sample: peripheral blood. All receptors come from a woman older than 75 with acute or convalescent COVID-19. Both conserved end residues are part of each CDR3. Fields, in order: CDR3 DNA, CDR3 protein, V gene, D gene, clone size, J gene. A D gene is named only where the DNA matches it firmly. Clone size appears in some rows only: once, few, many, or a class for an expanded clone.

TGTGCCAGCAGTCCAGGGGACAGGCGGACTAACTATGGCTACACCTTC | CASSPGDRRTNYGYTF | TRBV27 | TRBD1 | . | TRBJ1-2
TGTGCCAGTAGTATAGGGACAGTAAATGAAAAACTGTTTTTT | CASSIGTVNEKLFF | TRBV19 | . | . | TRBJ1-4
TGTGCCAGTAGCCGACAGCCCCCATTCACTGAAGCTTTCTTT | CASSRQPPFTEAFF | TRBV19 | . | . | TRBJ1-1
TGCGCCAGCAGCGTGACAGTGTTGGAAGAGCAGTACTTC | CASSVTVLEEQYF | TRBV5-1 | . | . | TRBJ2-7
TGCGCCAGCAGCTTGACAGGGAATCCCGGGGAGCTGTTTTTT | CASSLTGNPGELFF | TRBV5-1 | . | few | TRBJ2-2
TGTGCCAGTAGTACATTGGGACAGGCTGACACTGAAGCTTTCTTT | CASSTLGQADTEAFF | TRBV19 | TRBD1 | . | TRBJ1-1
TGTGCCAGCAGTTACTACAGGGGGGACACCATATATTTT | CASSYYRGDTIYF | TRBV6-5 | TRBD1 | . | TRBJ1-3
TGTGCCAGCAGCACCCGGACAGGGCGGAAGCAGTTCTTC | CASSTRTGRKQFF | TRBV7-9 | TRBD1 | . | TRBJ2-1
TGTGCCAGCTCACCACGGCAGGGGCCGGAGACCCAGTACTTC | CASSPRQGPETQYF | TRBV18 | . | . | TRBJ2-5
TGTGCCAGCAGCTTCGGACAGGGGAACACCGGGGAGCTGTTTTTT | CASSFGQGNTGELFF | TRBV5-5 | TRBD1 | . | TRBJ2-2
TGCGCCAGCAGCTTGGAGGGGTCCCGGATGAACACTGAAGCTTTCTTT | CASSLEGSRMNTEAFF | TRBV5-1 | . | . | TRBJ1-1
TGTGCCAGCAGTTATGGGACTAGCGGGAGAAGCTCCTACAATGAGCAGTTCTTC | CASSYGTSGRSSYNEQFF | TRBV6-2/TRBV6-3 | TRBD2 | . | TRBJ2-1
TGTGCCAGTAGTACCGGACCGGGGGGGACTGAAGCTTTCTTT | CASSTGPGGTEAFF | TRBV19 | . | . | TRBJ1-1
TGTGCCAGCAGTGAAGCGCTACAGACCAATCAGCCCCAGCATTTT | CASSEALQTNQPQHF | TRBV2 | . | . | TRBJ1-5
TGTGCCAGCAGTGATTCCAGGCTGCGGCTTGGGGGGTACGAGCAGTACTTC | CASSDSRLRLGGYEQYF | TRBV6-1 | . | . | TRBJ2-7
TGTGCCACCCAGGGTCCCTCGACAGATACGCAGTATTTT | CATQGPSTDTQYF | TRBV24-1 | . | . | TRBJ2-3
TGTGCCAGCAGTTCAGGAGGGGCAGGTAGCCGAATGAACACTGAAGCTTTCTTT | CASSSGGAGSRMNTEAFF | TRBV11-2 | . | . | TRBJ1-1
TGCGCCAGCAGCTTGTCGGGGAGCTATAGCAATCAGCCCCAGCATTTT | CASSLSGSYSNQPQHF | TRBV5-1 | . | few | TRBJ1-5
TGTGCCAGCAGTTACTCGCCACTCGGGGATACTGAAGCTTTCTTT | CASSYSPLGDTEAFF | TRBV6-5 | . | once | TRBJ1-1
TGTGCCAGCAGTGAATCGGGAGCAGGCACAGATACGCAGTATTTT | CASSESGAGTDTQYF | TRBV6-1 | . | few | TRBJ2-3
TGTGCCATCAGTGCAAATCCCCAGAACTCACCCCTCCACTTT | CAISANPQNSPLHF | TRBV10-3 | . | . | TRBJ1-6
TGTGCCAGCAGCTCGGGCCAGGGCCACTCTAGCACAGATACGCAGTATTTT | CASSSGQGHSSTDTQYF | TRBV7-9 | . | . | TRBJ2-3
TGTGCCAGCACTCTAAATAATGAAAAACTGTTTTTT | CASTLNNEKLFF | TRBV6-6 | . | . | TRBJ1-4
TGTGCCAGCTCACCCCAGGGGGGAGAGACCCAGTACTTC | CASSPQGGETQYF | TRBV18 | . | . | TRBJ2-5
TGTGCCAGCAGATCCGGGACTAGAATAGGAAACATTCAGTACTTC | CASRSGTRIGNIQYF | TRBV6-5 | TRBD2 | . | TRBJ2-4
TGCGCCAGCAGCCAAGGTGCGGGACAGACCTACGAGCAGTACTTC | CASSQGAGQTYEQYF | TRBV4-3 | . | few | TRBJ2-7
TGTGCCAGTAGTGCTAGCGGCAGCTACGAGCAGTACTTC | CASSASGSYEQYF | TRBV19 | TRBD2 | . | TRBJ2-7
TGCGCCAGCAGCTTGGCGGGACAGGGCACTTACGAGCAGTACTTC | CASSLAGQGTYEQYF | TRBV5-1 | TRBD1 | . | TRBJ2-7